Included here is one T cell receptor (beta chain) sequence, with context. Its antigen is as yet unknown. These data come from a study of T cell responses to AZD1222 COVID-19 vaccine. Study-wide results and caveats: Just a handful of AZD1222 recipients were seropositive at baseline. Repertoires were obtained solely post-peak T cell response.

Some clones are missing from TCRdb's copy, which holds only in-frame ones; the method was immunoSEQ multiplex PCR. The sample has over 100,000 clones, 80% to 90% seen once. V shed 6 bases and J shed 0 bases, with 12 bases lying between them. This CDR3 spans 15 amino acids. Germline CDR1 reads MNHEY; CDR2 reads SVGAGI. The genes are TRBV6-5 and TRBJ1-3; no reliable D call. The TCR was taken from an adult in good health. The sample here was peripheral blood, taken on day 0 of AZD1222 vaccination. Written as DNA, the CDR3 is TGTGCCAGCAGCCGAGCAGGTTCCTCTGGAAACACCATATATTTT. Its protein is CASSRAGSSGNTIYF.